The next 3 T cell receptor beta chains were all read from a single sample in a study of T cells in Graves' hyperthyroidism and ophthalmopathy. Amplified regions were TCR beta CDR3 sequences from RNA transcripts. The HTBI primer set was used in a first-round RT-PCR of the TCR CDR3. Via MiXCR, TCRdb re-called the multiplex PCR reads, giving one row per CDR3 protein. The sample carries around 690,000 distinct CDR3 sequences, 20% to 25% recorded once. Sequenced sample: blood. The receptors shown here come from a man in his thirties or forties with Graves' ophthalmopathy.

The chain has TRBV4-1 and TRBJ1-6; D uncertain. Germline CDR1 and CDR2: MGHRA and YSYEKL. The V end was cut by 0 bases, the J end by 10 bases, with 4 bases between. CDR3 size: 12 residues. The CDR3 here is CASSQDLSPLHF. CDR3 coding DNA: TGCGCCAGCAGCCAAGATCTCTCACCCCTCCACTTT.

The chain joins TRBV30 to TRBJ2-5; D might be TRBD2 (5 bases). With 0 bases removed from V and 1 base from J, the gap between germline ends came to 9 bases. The CDR3 sequence is 14 residues long. Germline lookup yields CDR1 GTSNPN and CDR2 SVGIG (reference sequence). For the CDR3, the DNA is TGTGCCTGGAGTGTATCGGGAACCCAAGAGACCCAGTACTTC. Amino acid sequence: CAWSVSGTQETQYF.

This clonotype turned up a few times. The rearrangement uses TRBV6-6 and TRBJ2-7, with TRBD1 as a possible D gene (5 bases). The germline V gene has CDR1 MNHNY and CDR2 SVGAGI (reference sequence). This CDR3 region has 12 residues. The germline V and J ends were trimmed by 0 bases and 10 bases, with 10 bases remaining between them. In nucleotides, the CDR3 is TGTGCCAGCAGTTACTCTCCGACAGAACAGTACTTC. This codes for CASSYSPTEQYF.